This TCR beta chain comes out of a study of tumor-infiltrating lymphocytes in localized non-small cell lung cancer. Study details: Resected tumor was paired with non-adjacent uninvolved lung from the same patient.

Germline CDR1 MGHDK, CDR2 SYGVNS. V lost 4 bases to trimming and J lost 4 bases, with 19 bases between them. The CDR3 consists of 16 residues. This clone was seen only a few times. Sequencing used immunoSEQ multiplex PCR; TCRdb keeps in-frame clones, though not all of them. The data show under 7,000 clones, over 65% seen once. V and J are TRBV25-1 and TRBJ1-1; D perhaps matches TRBD1 (6 bases). The specimen sequenced was uninvolved lung tissue not adjacent to the tumor. This receptor was identified in a human donor with non-small cell lung cancer. In DNA form, the CDR3 reads TGTGCCAGCAGTGCCCCAGGGATGGGGGCAGGCACTGAAGCTTTCTTT. It specifies CASSAPGMGAGTEAFF.